The rows below give T cell receptor beta chains drawn from one sample of a study of response to subunit inactivated influenza vaccine. TCRdb fed the RT-PCR reads into MiXCR, producing one record per CDR3 protein. The data show around 580,000 distinct CDR3 sequences, with around 13% seen just once and around 10% held by the top ten. This sample comprised PBMCs from blood, obtained roughly 13 days after vaccination. These receptors were taken from a man aged 45-60 years who received an inactivated influenza vaccine. Each CDR3 is given with its conserved first and last residue. A D gene is named only where the DNA matches it firmly. Clone size appears in some rows only: once, few, many, or a class for an expanded clone.

length,V,size,J,D,DNA,CDR3
17,TRBV6-5,few,TRBJ2-1,TRBD2,TGTGCCAGCAGTTACGCCGGACTAGCGGGGGTGTACAATGAGCAGTTCTTC,CASSYAGLAGVYNEQFF
16,TRBV4-2,few,TRBJ2-7,NA,TGTGCCAGCAGCCAAGTGTCGGCCAGGATGATCTACGAGCAGTACTTC,CASSQVSARMIYEQYF
14,TRBV18,few,TRBJ1-5,NA,TGTGCCAGCTCCCCTCGAGACGACGGTGGGCCCCAGCATTTT,CASSPRDDGGPQHF
13,TRBV29-1,few,TRBJ2-7,TRBD1,TGCAGCGCTGGGACAGGGGGCGATTACGAGCAGTACTTC,CSAGTGGDYEQYF
16,TRBV7-2,NA,TRBJ2-2,NA,TGTGCCAGCAGCTTGTATTGGTTGGGGGCTCCCGGGGAGCTGTTTTTT,CASSLYWLGAPGELFF
12,TRBV21-1,few,TRBJ2-1,NA,TGTGCCAGCAGCAAGGCGCGGGATGAGCAGTTCTTC,CASSKARDEQFF
16,TRBV6-2/TRBV6-3,NA,TRBJ2-3,NA,TGTGCCAGCAGCCGCCCAGGAGGGTTCGGCACAGATACGCAGTATTTT,CASSRPGGFGTDTQYF
11,TRBV6-2/TRBV6-3,few,TRBJ2-2,NA,TGTGCCACGAAGAGCACCGGGGAGCTGTTTTTT,CATKSTGELFF
15,TRBV6-2/TRBV6-3,few,TRBJ2-5,NA,TGTGCCAGCAGTTACATGGGGGGGGCTCAAGAGACCCAGTACTTC,CASSYMGGAQETQYF
16,TRBV24-1,NA,TRBJ2-1,NA,TGTGCCACCAGTGATTTGAGTGGTCAGGGGCGGAATGAGCAGTTCTTC,CATSDLSGQGRNEQFF
15,TRBV5-1,many,TRBJ1-3,NA,TGCGCCAGCAGCTCCGCTACAGGCTCTGGAAACACCATATATTTT,CASSSATGSGNTIYF
15,TRBV7-9,NA,TRBJ1-4,NA,TGTGCCAGCAGCTTAGGGCCGGCCCATAATGAAAAACTGTTTTTT,CASSLGPAHNEKLFF
15,TRBV27,many,TRBJ2-7,NA,TGTGCCAGCAAGACCTGGGGGGCAGGAGCCTACGAGCAGTACTTC,CASKTWGAGAYEQYF
19,TRBV24-1,NA,TRBJ2-2,TRBD2,TGTGCCACCAGTGATCCCCGGGGGTATGAGCGGGAGATCACCGGGGAGCTGTTTTTT,CATSDPRGYEREITGELFF
14,TRBV27,NA,TRBJ2-5,NA,TGTGCCAGCAAAACCTTTTTACAGCAAGAGACCCAGTACTTC,CASKTFLQQETQYF
12,TRBV3-1,NA,TRBJ2-2,NA,TGTGCCAGCAGCCAATCCGCCGGGGAGCTGTTTTTT,CASSQSAGELFF
16,TRBV4-2,few,TRBJ1-1,TRBD1,TGTGCCACCCAGGGCCTGGGACAGGGCATGAACACTGAAGCTTTCTTT,CATQGLGQGMNTEAFF
13,TRBV10-3,few,TRBJ1-2,NA,TGTGCCATCAGTGTGGGGATGGACGGCGGCTACACCTTC,CAISVGMDGGYTF
16,TRBV5-1,many,TRBJ1-4,TRBD1,TGCGCCAGCAGCTTCGGGACAGGCCCTAGGGGCGAAAAACTGTTTTTT,CASSFGTGPRGEKLFF
14,TRBV29-1,few,TRBJ2-7,NA,TGCAGCGTTGAAGTGAGAGGGCGACTCTACGAGCAGTACTTC,CSVEVRGRLYEQYF
14,TRBV10-3,few,TRBJ2-1,TRBD2,TGTGCCATCAGTCCGGGGGGCTCCTACAATGAGCAGTTCTTC,CAISPGGSYNEQFF
12,TRBV12-3/TRBV12-4,NA,TRBJ1-5,NA,TGTGCCAGCAGTTTCCCAAGTCAGCCCCAGCATTTT,CASSFPSQPQHF
15,TRBV6-5,few,TRBJ1-2,NA,TGTGCCAGCAGTTCCCCGGCGGGGGGCGACTATGGCTACACCTTC,CASSSPAGGDYGYTF
16,TRBV5-1,few,TRBJ1-1,NA,TGCGCCAGCAGCTCTTCTAGGGGTAGGGTCGACACTGAAGCTTTCTTT,CASSSSRGRVDTEAFF
12,TRBV12-3/TRBV12-4,many,TRBJ2-1,NA,TGTGCCAGCAGTTTGCGGGGCTATGAGCAGTTCTTC,CASSLRGYEQFF
14,TRBV18,many,TRBJ1-2,NA,TGTGCCAGCTCCCTCACCGGACAGTCCTATGGCTACACCTTC,CASSLTGQSYGYTF
15,TRBV11-2,NA,TRBJ2-1,TRBD1,TGTGCCAGCAGCATCCGGGACAGGGGTAGGTATGAGCAGTTCTTC,CASSIRDRGRYEQFF
17,TRBV5-6,NA,TRBJ1-4,NA,TGTGCCAGCAGCTTGTTGACGCTAGGTGGGGGTAATGAAAAACTGTTTTTT,CASSLLTLGGGNEKLFF
14,TRBV9,NA,TRBJ1-2,NA,TGTGCCAGCAGCTCAAGACCATCCTTCCTTGGCTACACCTTC,CASSSRPSFLGYTF
14,TRBV12-3/TRBV12-4,few,TRBJ1-5,TRBD1,TGTGCCAGCAGAGACGGGCAGGGGGCGATGCCCCAGCATTTT,CASRDGQGAMPQHF
13,TRBV5-1,many,TRBJ2-5,NA,TGCGCCAGCAGCTTGACTGGGGTAGAGACCCAGTACTTC,CASSLTGVETQYF
15,TRBV5-1,few,TRBJ2-3,NA,TGCGCCAGCAGCTTGTCGGGACGGGCCACAGATACGCAGTATTTT,CASSLSGRATDTQYF
14,TRBV3-1,NA,TRBJ1-3,NA,TGTGCCAGCAGCTCCAGCAGGGATGGAAACACCATATATTTT,CASSSSRDGNTIYF
15,TRBV18,NA,TRBJ2-2,TRBD2,TGTGCCAGCTCACCACCGGCTAGCGGCAGGAGGGAGCTGTTTTTT,CASSPPASGRRELFF
14,TRBV6-1,few,TRBJ2-1,TRBD1,TGTGCCAGCAGACCACAGGGGGCGGGTAATGAGCAGTTCTTC,CASRPQGAGNEQFF
18,TRBV7-8,NA,TRBJ1-4,NA,TGTGCCAGCAGCCCTACGCGGGTTTCCACTGCAACTAATGAAAAACTGTTTTTT,CASSPTRVSTATNEKLFF
14,TRBV5-4,few,TRBJ2-2,NA,TGTGCCAGCAGCCCGGATTCGAACACCGGGGAGCTGTTTTTT,CASSPDSNTGELFF
16,TRBV7-2,few,TRBJ2-7,NA,TGTGCCAGCAGCTCCTCGGGCGGCCAGGGGCGTAGGGAGCAGTACTTC,CASSSSGGQGRREQYF
10,TRBV29-1,NA,TRBJ2-5,NA,TGCAGCGTTGAACAAGAGACCCAGTACTTC,CSVEQETQYF
16,TRBV20-1,NA,TRBJ2-3,TRBD1,TGCAGTGCTAGAGTGACGGGACAGGGTTCCACGGATACGCAGTATTTT,CSARVTGQGSTDTQYF
15,TRBV20-1,many,TRBJ2-7,NA,TGCAGTGCTGAAGAAATAGCGGCGGCGGACTACGAGCAGTACTTC,CSAEEIAAADYEQYF
15,TRBV7-2,NA,TRBJ2-1,TRBD1,TGTGCCAGCAGCTTAGCCGGGACAGGGCGCATTGAGCAGTTCTTC,CASSLAGTGRIEQFF
14,TRBV6-1,NA,TRBJ2-7,TRBD1,TGTGCCAGCCGCCGGGACAGGGACTCCTACGAGCAGTACTTC,CASRRDRDSYEQYF
18,TRBV12-3/TRBV12-4,NA,TRBJ2-2,TRBD2,TGTGCCAGCAGATCCTGGGGACTAGCGGGGGGTAGCACCGGGGAGCTGTTTTTT,CASRSWGLAGGSTGELFF
14,TRBV7-8,few,TRBJ1-4,NA,TGTGCCAGCAGCTTGTTCTACCCGAATGAAAAACTGTTTTTT,CASSLFYPNEKLFF
16,TRBV12-3/TRBV12-4,NA,TRBJ2-4,TRBD2,TGTGCCAGCAGTTCCCCCCGACTAGCGGGAGGAGACATTCAGTACTTC,CASSSPRLAGGDIQYF
17,TRBV5-1,NA,TRBJ2-3,NA,TGCGCCAGCAGCGCGGAGCCCCAAGGGTTCGGCACAGATACGCAGTATTTT,CASSAEPQGFGTDTQYF
12,TRBV7-6,many,TRBJ2-7,NA,TGTGCCAGCAGCTTAGGGGGTCGCGAGCAGTACTTC,CASSLGGREQYF
15,TRBV30,few,TRBJ2-1,TRBD2,TGTGCCTGGGACCCTGTAGCGGGAGTAGGCAATGAGCAGTTCTTC,CAWDPVAGVGNEQFF
16,TRBV4-2,few,TRBJ2-1,TRBD1,TGTGCCAGCAGCCCCACGGCAGGGGGCATCTACAATGAGCAGTTCTTC,CASSPTAGGIYNEQFF